The T cell receptor (beta chain) under discussion was sequenced for a study of T cells in Graves' hyperthyroidism and ophthalmopathy. Study-wide results and caveats: With a median lead of approximately 6 months before onset, the model predicted ophthalmopathy. Through a model of 13 V-J features, ophthalmopathy was separated from stable hyperthyroidism. Most thyroid clonotypes expanded above 0.001 were also detected in blood.

Uncontrolled infection, other autoimmune disease, pregnancy or lactation disqualified patients from enrolment. Amplification yielded TCR beta CDR3 regions, with RNA transcripts as the source. HTBI primers were employed in a first-round RT-PCR of the TCR CDR3. TCRdb passed the multiplex PCR reads through MiXCR, listing each CDR3 protein once. The table has about 570,000 distinct CDR3 sequences, roughly 50% seen once; the top ten hold under 20%. This CDR3 spans 15 amino acids. The germline V gene has CDR1 ENHRY and CDR2 SYGVKD. Trimming left V 0 bases short and J 3 bases short, with 9 bases between. As concerns this clonotype: What it recognizes is unknown.

This chain links TRBV10-3 with TRBJ1-5, with D uncertain. The TCR sequence derives from an adult woman with Graves' disease, either hyperthyroidism or ophthalmopathy (not recorded which). Sequenced material: peripheral blood or thyroid tissue (not recorded which). CDR3 protein: CAISESIGPNQPQHF. In DNA form, the CDR3 reads TGTGCCATCAGTGAGTCGATTGGGCCCAATCAGCCCCAGCATTTT.